These 8 T cell receptor beta chains came from one sample sequenced in a study of Ad26.COV2.S vaccination and SARS-CoV-2 variants (dated by TCRdb to 2020 to 2022). The library was made by the immunoSEQ multiplex PCR assay. What TCRdb holds here is the immuneACCESS table cut down to in-frame rearrangements. Part of the clones is not present; checked against another copy, under half of the missing clones reflect an unresolved V gene, and the others are unexplained. Counted in this sample were about 400,000 clones; 83% of them appeared once. The biggest ten clones account for about 7.4% of the sample. Sample treatment or condition, as interpreted from the label and publication: around 19 received Ad26.COV2.S at low or high dose, single or two shots; 5 received placebo; per-sample allocation not given. Repertoires of vaccine and placebo recipients were sequenced from samples collected on day 63 after the first injection.

This sample comprised peripheral blood, obtained in a trial of Ad26.COV2.S vaccine versus placebo. The receptors stem from a person aged 18-65 years who received the Ad26.COV2.S COVID-19 vaccine or a placebo.

This chain links TRBV27 with TRBJ2-3; D unclear. The CDR3 consists of 14 residues. Between the trimmed V and J ends, which lost 1 base and 8 bases, there was a span of 13 bases. The germline V gene has CDR1 MNHEY and CDR2 SMNVEV (reference sequence). The CDR3 loop reads CASSLFNTLVTQYF. DNA of the CDR3: TGTGCCAGCAGTTTATTTAACACACTGGTTACGCAGTATTTT.

This clone was found a few times. V gene TRBV6-1 combines with J gene TRBJ1-5; TRBD1 might be the D (6 bases). V lost 0 bases to trimming and J lost 15 bases, with 21 bases between them. The CDR3 loop spans 15 amino acids. Germline values: CDR1 MNHNS, CDR2 SASEGT. The CDR3 DNA follows: TGTGCCAGCAGTGAAGCCTTCGGACAGCCGGCGGTAAGGCATTTT. The encoded protein is CASSEAFGQPAVRHF.

The V gene is TRBV2, the J gene TRBJ2-7; tentatively, D is TRBD2 (7 bases). V was trimmed by 7 bases and J by 0 bases, leaving 22 bases between them. CDR1 and CDR2 from the germline V gene are SNHLY and FYNNEI. This CDR3 has 17 residues. The CDR3 coding sequence is TGTGCCAGCACCCCAGGGGCGGGGCGGGGGTACTCCTACGAGCAGTACTTC. Its protein product is CASTPGAGRGYSYEQYF.

The chain employs TRBV19 and TRBJ1-2; TRBD1 might be the D (5 bases). Looked up from germline, CDR1 is LNHDA and CDR2 is SQIVND (reference sequence). V lost 6 bases to trimming and J lost 8 bases, with 13 bases between them. The CDR3 totals 12 residues. The CDR3 reads CASRGTTGGYTF. DNA for the CDR3: TGTGCCAGTAGAGGGACCACCGGAGGCTACACCTTC.

This clone was seen once. The chain links TRBV10-3 to TRBJ1-2; no clear D. V was shortened by 3 bases and J by 8 bases, with 13 bases between the two germline ends. The CDR3 contains 13 residues. CDR1 ENHRY and CDR2 SYGVKD come from the germline V gene. The CDR3 sequence: CAISDATFWGYTF. The DNA for the CDR3 is TGTGCCATCAGTGACGCCACCTTTTGGGGCTACACCTTC.

The chain has TRBV9 and TRBJ2-1, with D uncertain. The CDR3 loop spans 12 amino acids. Germline V gives CDR1 SGDLS, CDR2 YYNGEE. The ends were cut back, 5 bases at V and 3 bases at J, with 6 bases in the middle. CDR3 protein: CASSIDYNEQFF. CDR3 nucleotides: TGTGCCAGCAGTATTGACTACAATGAGCAGTTCTTC.

The chain employs TRBV3-1 (or the pseudogene TRBV3-2) and TRBJ2-2; TRBD2 matches at 10 bases. Germline CDR1 LGHDT, CDR2 YNNKEL (reference sequence). Trimming removed 4 bases from V and 8 bases from J; junction bases left unmatched: 10. The CDR3 runs to 16 residues. The CDR3 spells CASSPYLAGVRGELFF. In DNA form, the CDR3 reads TGTGCCAGCAGCCCCTATCTAGCGGGAGTGAGGGGGGAGCTGTTTTTT.

This sequence joins TRBV6-5 and TRBJ2-2; TRBD2 matches at 7 bases. The CDR3 length is 16 residues. Trimming at V came to 1 base and at J to 6 bases, leaving 8 bases not matched to a gene. In germline, CDR1 is MNHEY, CDR2 SVGAGI. The CDR3 sequence is CASSYWAGSGAGELFF. For the CDR3, the DNA is TGTGCCAGCAGTTACTGGGCAGGGAGCGGGGCCGGGGAGCTGTTTTTT.